The source of this T cell receptor beta chain is a study of T-cell memory formation after mild COVID-19. Study-level points and caveats: Balance between CD4 and CD8 was seen in clones contracting day 15 to 85, and a CD4+ lean was seen in later expanders. CD4+ contracting clones lay mainly in CM and EM, CD8+ ones in EMRA. In pre-infection memory, a portion of responding clones appeared, which suggested that cross-reactive memory joined.

UMIs and sample barcodes were carried by the TCR alpha and TCR beta cDNA libraries that 5'RACE produced using constant-segment primers. Each CDR3 protein is one row after TCRdb ran MiXCR on the 5' RACE reads. The sample lists about half a million distinct CDR3 sequences, roughly 18% occurring once. Germline CDR1 SEHNR, CDR2 FQNEAQ (reference sequence). The CDR3 covers 14 residues. Trimming took off 4 bases at V and 7 bases at J, with 16 bases between the two ends. Turning to this clonotype: Antigen specificity is unknown.

The chain couples TRBV7-9 to TRBJ1-2; possible D gene TRBD1, 5 bases. Sequencing input: PBMCs or a T cell subset sorted from them (not recorded which). The sequence was obtained from an adult woman who had mild COVID-19 (a few samples of this study predate the infection). Cell type and time point are not known. The CDR3 DNA is TGTGCCAGCAGCTCAGAGGCAGGGTCGGGTGGCTACACCTTC. This translates into CASSSEAGSGGYTF.